The rows below give T cell receptor beta chains drawn from one sample of a study of immune evolution from preneoplasia to lung adenocarcinoma. The repertoire was sequenced with immunoSEQ multiplex PCR; TCRdb's copy has only in-frame clones and lacks some. The sample has 5,800 or so clones; roughly 76% are singletons. Sample: FFPE minimally invasive lung adenocarcinoma tissue. The source is a person aged 70 to 80 with lung adenocarcinoma. Each CDR3 is given with its conserved first and last residue. The D gene is left open where the match is weak. A row's size may be missing; if present it is once, few, many or a size class.

cdr3_length j_call v_call d_call clone_size cdr3_aa cdr3_nt
13 TRBJ2-7 TRBV10-2 NA NA CASRGNFAYEQYF TGCGCCAGCAGGGGGAACTTCGCGTACGAGCAGTACTTC
17 TRBJ2-5 TRBV7-8 TRBD1 NA CASSLAADRAIEGTQYF TGTGCCAGCAGCTTAGCCGCCGACAGGGCCATCGAAGGGACCCAGTACTTC
16 TRBJ2-7 TRBV5-6 TRBD2 NA CASSSLAGASIYEQYF TGTGCCAGCAGCTCATTAGCGGGGGCCTCTATTTACGAGCAGTACTTC
16 TRBJ2-5 TRBV9 TRBD1 NA CASSARDRALQETQYF TGTGCCAGCAGCGCCCGGGACAGAGCCCTACAAGAGACCCAGTACTTC
15 TRBJ2-3 TRBV12-5 NA few CASGQGGFATDTQYF TGTGCTAGTGGTCAGGGGGGGTTCGCCACAGATACGCAGTATTTT
14 TRBJ1-2 TRBV6-5 TRBD1 few CASSRLDRNYGYTF TGTGCCAGCAGTCGTCTGGACAGGAACTATGGCTACACCTTC
16 TRBJ2-5 TRBV11-1 TRBD2 NA CASSLAAGGPRETQYF TGTGCCAGCAGCTTAGCAGCGGGGGGGCCGCGGGAGACCCAGTACTTC
14 TRBJ1-5 TRBV18 NA NA CASSPDIGNQPQHF TGTGCCAGCTCACCGGACATTGGGAATCAGCCCCAGCATTTT
13 TRBJ1-2 TRBV28 NA NA CASSPPRGYGYTF TGTGCCAGCAGTCCCCCGCGGGGCTATGGCTACACCTTC
14 TRBJ2-5 TRBV14 NA once CASSQDLGQETQYF TGTGCCAGCAGCCAAGATCTAGGACAAGAGACCCAGTACTTC
13 TRBJ1-2 TRBV5-4 NA once CASSLVSSYGYTF TGTGCCAGCAGCTTGGTGAGCAGTTATGGCTACACCTTC